This T cell receptor (beta chain) was retrieved from a study of T cell responses to AZD1222 COVID-19 vaccine. General study results and limits: Baseline seropositivity occurred in only a handful of AZD1222 recipients. Spike was spanned by vaccine-associated CD4 TCRs, which were dominant at 160-218 and 743-854. Clonal diversity may have been underestimated, and the donors were mostly white British, with more females than males.

On this clone itself: Antigen: not known.

The method was immunoSEQ multiplex PCR; TCRdb's version includes in-frame clones alone and lacks a portion of them. Of 100,000 to 120,000 clones in the sample, 70% to 90% were seen once. Second doses that came at about 4 or about 12 weeks were put together. The sample consisted of peripheral blood, taken 28 days after the second AZD1222 dose. The TCR originated in an adult who received the AZD1222 COVID-19 vaccine.

The CDR3 sequence is CASSWTGSRNEQFF. The CDR3 DNA sequence: TGCGCCAGCAGCTGGACAGGTTCTCGGAATGAGCAGTTCTTC. The rearrangement joins TRBV10-2 to TRBJ2-1; TRBD1 matches 7 bases. Unmatched junction bases numbered 9, after V lost 6 bases and J lost 7 bases. The CDR3 covers 14 residues. The germline gives CDR1 WSHSY, CDR2 SAAADI.